A selection of T cell receptor beta chains follows, all from one sample in a study of T-cell reconstitution after alpha-beta-depleted transplantation in children. TCRdb reprocessed the PCR reads via MiXCR and lists one record per CDR3 protein. The data show approximately 1,000,000 distinct CDR3 sequences, about 29% seen once. This material consisted of PBMCs, mostly from graft donor cells, taken 360 days after TCRalphabeta/CD19-depleted stem cell transplant. All receptors derive from a boy in the first two years of life who had a stem cell transplant for SCID, so the T cells may come from the graft donor. The CDR3 runs from the conserved cysteine through the conserved F or W. A D gene is named only where the DNA matches it firmly. Clone size is not always given. Where it is, it says once, few, many or a class for expanded clones.

size	V	length	D	J	CDR3	DNA
NA	TRBV12-3/TRBV12-4	16	TRBD2	TRBJ2-3	CASRLAGGPVTDTQYF	TGTGCCAGCAGGCTAGCGGGGGGCCCGGTAACAGATACGCAGTATTTT
many	TRBV28	15	TRBD1	TRBJ2-7	CASSLTWDRSSEQYF	TGTGCCAGCAGTTTAACCTGGGACAGGTCAAGCGAGCAGTACTTC
NA	TRBV9	12	NA	TRBJ1-1	CASHRDTDGPRF	TGTGCCAGCCACCGGGACACAGACGGGCCCCGCTTT
few	TRBV14	15	NA	TRBJ2-1	CASSQETRGYNEQFF	TGTGCCAGCAGCCAAGAAACCAGGGGTTACAATGAGCAGTTCTTC
few	TRBV27	15	TRBD1	TRBJ2-7	CASSPRDRATYEQYF	TGTGCCAGCAGTCCAAGGGACAGGGCAACCTACGAGCAGTACTTC
NA	TRBV20-1	14	NA	TRBJ2-3	CSVGPRAAGDTQYF	TGCAGTGTAGGTCCCCGAGCCGCGGGAGATACGCAGTATTTT
few	TRBV11-1	15	TRBD2	TRBJ2-1	CASSPRGGLYNEQFF	TGTGCCAGCAGCCCGCGGGGGGGACTTTACAATGAGCAGTTCTTC
few	TRBV28	13	NA	TRBJ2-5	CASSATILETQYF	TGTGCCAGCAGTGCAACGATACTAGAGACCCAGTACTTC
few	TRBV29-1	13	TRBD1	TRBJ1-2	CSFRTGTNYGYTF	TGCAGCTTTCGGACAGGGACTAACTATGGCTACACCTTC
NA	TRBV5-5	14	NA	TRBJ2-1	CASSSYGGGGEQFF	TGTGCCAGCAGCTCCTACGGGGGAGGTGGTGAGCAGTTCTTC
many	TRBV12-3/TRBV12-4	12	NA	TRBJ2-5	CASSGSGETQYF	TGTGCCAGCAGCGGCAGTGGAGAGACCCAGTACTTC
few	TRBV20-1	17	TRBD2	TRBJ2-3	CSARALAGGRGTDTQYF	TGCAGTGCTAGAGCCCTAGCGGGGGGGAGAGGCACAGATACGCAGTATTTT
NA	TRBV11-1	18	TRBD1	TRBJ2-1	CASSLRVHRDSSYNEQFF	TGTGCCAGCAGCTTAAGGGTGCACCGGGACAGTTCCTACAATGAGCAGTTCTTC
NA	TRBV5-1	17	NA	TRBJ2-3	CASSYRRGGTSTDTQYF	TGCGCCAGCAGCTACCGACGCGGCGGGACCAGCACAGATACGCAGTATTTT
NA	TRBV5-1	16	TRBD2	TRBJ2-3	CASSLRSGALTDTQYF	TGCGCCAGCAGCTTGAGGAGCGGGGCCCTCACAGATACGCAGTATTTT
NA	TRBV9	13	TRBD1	TRBJ2-7	CASSGGQSIEQYF	TGTGCCAGCAGCGGGGGACAGTCCATCGAGCAGTACTTC
once	TRBV24-1	15	NA	TRBJ2-1	CATSEGFASYNEQFF	TGTGCCACCAGTGAGGGGTTTGCGTCCTACAATGAGCAGTTCTTC
NA	TRBV10-2	14	TRBD2	TRBJ2-1	CASRTSGGLSEQFF	TGCGCCAGCAGAACTAGCGGGGGTTTAAGTGAGCAGTTCTTC
NA	TRBV5-1	14	NA	TRBJ2-7	CASSSTASSYEQYF	TGCGCCAGCAGTTCCACCGCTAGCTCCTACGAGCAGTACTTC
NA	TRBV25-1	16	NA	TRBJ1-4	CASSESQAREREKLFF	TGTGCCAGCAGTGAATCCCAAGCCAGGGAACGTGAAAAACTGTTTTTT
NA	TRBV21-1	15	NA	TRBJ2-4	CASSKANHPKNIQYF	TGTGCCAGCAGCAAAGCGAACCACCCGAAAAACATTCAGTACTTC
NA	TRBV4-2	16	TRBD2	TRBJ2-5	CASSQGASGGQETQYF	TGTGCCAGCAGCCAAGGTGCTAGCGGGGGGCAAGAGACCCAGTACTTC
NA	TRBV4-1	16	NA	TRBJ2-3	CASSQEGLSSTDTQYF	TGCGCCAGCAGCCAGGAAGGACTTTCTAGCACAGATACGCAGTATTTT
NA	TRBV5-1	15	NA	TRBJ2-6	CASRKQSDGANVLTF	TGCGCCAGCAGAAAACAGAGTGATGGGGCCAACGTCCTGACTTTC
NA	TRBV28	14	NA	TRBJ2-5	CASSFRRPQETQYF	TGTGCCAGCAGTTTTAGGCGGCCCCAGGAGACCCAGTACTTC
few	TRBV4-3	17	NA	TRBJ2-6	CASSLNFRAGGANVLTF	TGCGCCAGCAGCCTTAATTTCAGGGCTGGGGGGGCCAACGTCCTGACTTTC
NA	TRBV12-3/TRBV12-4	13	NA	TRBJ1-1	CASRDSFDTEAFF	TGTGCCAGCAGAGACAGCTTCGACACTGAAGCTTTCTTT
few	TRBV15	16	TRBD1	TRBJ2-7	CATSRGVGTGANEQYF	TGTGCCACCAGCAGAGGAGTTGGGACAGGGGCTAACGAGCAGTACTTC
NA	TRBV20-1	13	NA	TRBJ1-1	CSASRRGDTEAFF	TGCAGTGCTAGCAGACGGGGCGACACTGAAGCTTTCTTT
NA	TRBV24-1	14	NA	TRBJ2-1	CATSDFGVGTFQFF	TGTGCCACCAGTGATTTTGGGGTTGGGACCTTCCAGTTCTTC
few	TRBV20-1	14	NA	TRBJ1-4	CSAEDGATNEKLFF	TGCAGTGCCGAGGATGGAGCAACTAATGAAAAACTGTTTTTT
few	TRBV5-1	17	NA	TRBJ1-3	CASSLGPVHLSGNTIYF	TGCGCCAGCAGCTTGGGTCCCGTGCACCTCTCTGGAAACACCATATATTTT
NA	TRBV6-2/TRBV6-3	15	TRBD1	TRBJ2-7	CASSRPGQGLNEQYF	TGTGCCAGCAGCCGACCGGGACAGGGACTTAACGAGCAGTACTTC
once	TRBV12-3/TRBV12-4	16	TRBD2	TRBJ2-2	CASSPTSGGIAGELFF	TGTGCCAGCAGTCCCACTAGCGGGGGGATCGCCGGGGAGCTGTTTTTT
NA	TRBV10-3	15	NA	TRBJ2-7	CAISSYPRDTYEQYF	TGTGCCATCAGTTCATACCCTAGGGACACATACGAGCAGTACTTC
NA	TRBV28	14	TRBD1	TRBJ1-6	CASIHRDRVSPLHF	TGTGCCAGCATCCACCGGGACAGGGTTTCACCCCTCCACTTT
NA	TRBV3-1	15	NA	TRBJ2-5	CASSQTLQVQETQYF	TGTGCCAGCAGCCAAACCTTACAGGTACAAGAGACCCAGTACTTC
NA	TRBV20-1	15	TRBD2	TRBJ2-3	CSAPRLAGATDTQYF	TGCAGTGCTCCCCGGCTAGCGGGGGCCACGGATACGCAGTATTTT
NA	TRBV28	12	NA	TRBJ2-5	CASSRPEETQYF	TGTGCCAGCAGCCGGCCTGAAGAGACCCAGTACTTC
few	TRBV6-5	10	NA	TRBJ2-1	CASGLFEQFF	TGTGCCAGCGGTTTGTTTGAGCAGTTCTTC
NA	TRBV4-3	13	NA	TRBJ1-5	CASSRTYNQPQHF	TGCGCCAGCAGCCGGACCTACAATCAGCCCCAGCATTTT
NA	TRBV20-1	16	TRBD2	TRBJ2-3	CQATTSGGAGADTQYF	TGCCAGGCCACCACTAGCGGGGGGGCCGGCGCAGATACGCAGTATTTT
few	TRBV4-3	19	TRBD1	TRBJ2-2	CASSQVLSGWTGKTGELFF	TGCGCCAGCAGCCAAGTCCTTTCGGGTTGGACAGGGAAGACCGGGGAGCTGTTTTTT
NA	TRBV29-1	12	NA	TRBJ2-3	CSLRLATDTQYF	TGCAGTCTTCGCCTGGCAACAGATACGCAGTATTTT
few	TRBV6-5	13	NA	TRBJ2-1	CASSYSTGFEQFF	TGTGCCAGCAGTTACTCAACAGGATTCGAGCAGTTCTTC
NA	TRBV29-1	15	TRBD2	TRBJ2-1	CSVSPTSAQYNEQFF	TGCAGCGTTTCCCCGACTAGCGCACAATACAATGAGCAGTTCTTC
NA	TRBV15	17	NA	TRBJ2-3	CATSRDGVFLATDTQYF	TGTGCCACCAGCAGAGATGGGGTTTTCCTAGCCACAGATACGCAGTATTTT
NA	TRBV6-1	16	NA	TRBJ1-5	CASSDGRGELHQPQHF	TGTGCCAGCAGTGACGGCCGGGGCGAACTGCATCAGCCCCAGCATTTT